Following are 8 T cell receptor beta chains from one sample sequenced in a study of blood T cell repertoires in COVID-19. Sequencing used immunoSEQ multiplex PCR; TCRdb keeps in-frame clones, though not all of them. The repertoire includes around 320,000 clones, roughly nine tenths of them detected once, and approximately 10% sits in the top ten. The sequenced sample consisted of peripheral blood. The receptor set was obtained from a woman in her twenties or thirties with COVID-19, enrolled during active disease.

The chain employs TRBV7-9 and TRBJ1-3; weak D call: TRBD1 (5 bases). The length of the CDR3 is 16 residues. Deletions cut 5 bases from V and 5 bases from J, with 19 bases between. The germline gives CDR1 SEHNR, CDR2 FQNEAQ (reference sequence). The CDR3 reads CASSVWRGLERNTIYF. The CDR3 region has the DNA TGTGCCAGCAGCGTATGGAGGGGCCTGGAGCGAAACACCATATATTTT.

CDR3 in DNA: TGTGCCAGCAGCCAAGATATCGGTAGCGGGGGAAATGAGCAGTTCTTC. It encodes CASSQDIGSGGNEQFF. This chain connects TRBV4-2 to TRBJ2-1; 9 bases align to TRBD2. V was pared by 0 bases and J by 7 bases, with 7 bases of the junction left unmatched. The CDR3 covers 16 residues. The germline gives CDR1 LGHNA, CDR2 YNFKEQ.

The rearrangement links TRBV5-4 to TRBJ1-1, with 7 bases matching TRBD1. J lost 1 base, V lost 4 bases, and 7 bases had no gene match. The V gene's germline CDR1 is SGHNT and CDR2 YYREEE (reference sequence). This CDR3 spans 15 amino acids. For the CDR3, the DNA is TGTGCCAGCAGCCCCACAGGGGCAGGGAACACTGAAGCTTTCTTT. It codes for CASSPTGAGNTEAFF.

The chain couples TRBV4-2 to TRBJ1-1; D gene uncertain. V lost 2 bases to trimming and J lost 1 base, with 8 bases between them. The germline V gene has CDR1 LGHNA and CDR2 YNFKEQ. The CDR3 is 14 residues long. The CDR3 region is CASSQISGNTEAFF. DNA of the CDR3: TGTGCCAGCAGCCAAATTTCCGGGAACACTGAAGCTTTCTTT.

Of note for this clone: Other DNA sequences from this sample encode an identical CDR3 as well. The V call is TRBV19, the J call TRBJ2-7; 8 nucleotides align to TRBD1. J was trimmed by 1 base and V by 5 bases; bases with no gene match: 4. CDR1 LNHDA and CDR2 SQIVND come from the germline V gene (reference sequence). This CDR3 has 14 residues. CDR3 sequence (DNA): TGTGCCAGTAGTGCTACAGGGGGGTCCTACGAGCAGTACTTC. Translating it yields CASSATGGSYEQYF. Looking up the rest from reference TRBV19 and TRBJ2-7 gives the full variable domain: DGGITQSPKYLFRKEGQNVTLSCEQNLNHDAMYWYRQDPGQGLRLIYYSQIVNDFQKGDIAEGYSVSREKKESFPLTVTSAQKNPTAFYLCASSATGGSYEQYFGPGTRLTVT.

This sequence joins TRBV19 and TRBJ1-5; weak D call: TRBD1 (6 bases). The CDR3 is 13 residues long. The ends were cut back, 8 bases at V and 6 bases at J, with 14 bases in the middle. Germline V gene lookup returns CDR1 LNHDA and CDR2 SQIVND (reference sequence). The CDR3 protein is CASGWTAFQPQHF. The CDR3 coding sequence is TGTGCCAGTGGGTGGACAGCCTTTCAGCCCCAGCATTTT.

The genes are TRBV5-5 and TRBJ2-5; 9 bases are shared with TRBD1. The CDR3 is 17 residues long. Germline V gives CDR1 SGHKS, CDR2 YYEKEE (reference sequence). Germline trimming cut 4 bases from V and 7 bases from J; bases unmatched to any gene: 17. The chain's CDR3 is CASSISPGQGPLGTQYF. The CDR3 nucleotides are TGTGCCAGCAGCATATCACCGGGACAGGGCCCTCTAGGGACCCAGTACTTC.

The chain links TRBV4-1 to TRBJ2-2; TRBD2 might be the D (5 bases). The CDR3 spans 16 residues. Germline loops: CDR1 MGHRA, CDR2 YSYEKL. V lost 3 bases, J lost 7 bases, and 18 bases lay in between. CDR3 in DNA: TGCGCCAGCAGCCAGGAAGCCGGGGTGGTTAACGGGGAGCTGTTTTTT. Its translation is CASSQEAGVVNGELFF.